A single sample is the source of the 19 T cell receptor beta chains below, sequenced in a study of cytomegalovirus exposure and HLA in healthy donors. PCR used 60 Vbeta primers and 13 Jbeta primers. Clones were sequenced by immunoSEQ multiplex PCR, and TCRdb holds only the in-frame ones, with some missing. The sample contains 95,000 to 150,000 clones, over 60% of which appear only once. Sequenced material: PBMCs. Every receptor here comes from a woman between 40 and 50 years old in good health and CMV-seropositive.

V usage is TRBV7-9 and J usage is TRBJ2-2; TRBD2 might be the D (6 bases). The CDR3 is 13 amino acids. V was clipped by 5 bases and J by 6 bases, with 10 bases between them. Per the germline V gene, CDR1 is SEHNR and CDR2 is FQNEAQ (reference sequence). In DNA, the CDR3 is TGTGCCAGCAGCGTTAGCGGATCCGGGGAGCTGTTTTTT. Translation gives CASSVSGSGELFF.

This clone has a handful of counts. The V and J genes are TRBV15 and TRBJ1-3, with 9 positions matching TRBD1. Germline trimming cut 3 bases from V and 1 base from J; bases unmatched to any gene: 1. Per germline, CDR1 LNHNV and CDR2 YYDKDF (reference sequence). The CDR3 consists of 15 residues. CDR3 protein: CATSRGTGSGNTIYF. The CDR3 DNA follows: TGTGCCACCAGCAGGGGGACAGGGTCTGGAAACACCATATATTTT.

V is TRBV10-3 and J is TRBJ2-1, with 12 bases matching TRBD2. V lost 3 bases and J lost 9; bases outside the gene matches: 6. Per germline, CDR1 ENHRY and CDR2 SYGVKD. The CDR3 sequence is 15 residues long. The CDR3 DNA sequence: TGTGCCATCAGTGATTCTAGCGGGAGGGCCCGTGAGCAGTTCTTC. Its protein is CAISDSSGRAREQFF.

The V gene is TRBV11-2, the J gene TRBJ2-3, with 12 bases fitting TRBD2. CDR3 length equals 17 residues. Germline V CDR1 and CDR2: SGHAT, FQNNGV. V dropped 2 bases and J dropped 1; count of bases not matched to a gene: 4. The CDR3 coding sequence is TGTGCCAGCAGCTTACTAGCGGGGGGGCCGGGCACAGATACGCAGTATTTT. It codes for CASSLLAGGPGTDTQYF.

The J gene is TRBJ2-7, the V gene TRBV30; D perhaps matches TRBD2 (6 bases). Germline values: CDR1 GTSNPN, CDR2 SVGIG (reference sequence). Trimming left V 2 bases short and J 2 bases short, with 16 bases between. This CDR3 has 15 amino acids. The CDR3 region is CAWSKFGTHTYEQYF. CDR3 DNA: TGTGCCTGGAGTAAGTTTGGGACTCATACCTACGAGCAGTACTTC.

This clone was picked up one time. The V call is TRBV19, the J call TRBJ1-5; D perhaps matches TRBD1 (6 bases). The CDR3 is made up of 19 amino acids. CDR1 is LNHDA, CDR2 SQIVND, per germline (reference sequence). Trimming shortened V by 5 bases and J by 1 base, and 24 bases separated the two germline ends. The CDR3 loop reads CASSAPALTGRRSNQPQHF. In DNA, the CDR3 is TGTGCCAGTAGTGCCCCGGCCCTAACAGGGCGCCGGAGCAATCAGCCCCAGCATTTT.

Here the CDR3 reads CSVERDRDPNQPQHF. Here the CDR3 DNA reads TGCAGCGTTGAAAGGGACAGGGACCCTAATCAGCCCCAGCATTTT. The J gene is TRBJ1-5, the V gene TRBV29-1; TRBD1 agrees at 9 bases. The V and J ends lost 2 bases and 4 bases, in that order; junction bases with no gene match: 6. Germline V gene lookup returns CDR1 SQVTM and CDR2 ANQGSEA. CDR3 length equals 15 residues.

The chain carries TRBV2 and TRBJ2-7; 8 bases agree with TRBD1. CDR1 is SNHLY, CDR2 FYNNEI, per germline. The J segment lost 2 bases and the V segment lost 3 bases, leaving 21 bases of the junction unmatched. The CDR3 contains 20 residues. The chain's CDR3 is CASSDPQLPAGRGLAYEQYF. The CDR3 DNA follows: TGTGCCAGCAGTGACCCCCAACTCCCGGCCGGCAGGGGGCTGGCCTACGAGCAGTACTTC. Variable domain in full (rest from reference TRBV2 and TRBJ2-7): EPEVTQTPSHQVTQMGQEVILRCVPISNHLYFYWYRQILGQKVEFLVSFYNNEISEKSEIFDDQFSVERPDGSNFTLKIRSTKLEDSAMYFCASSDPQLPAGRGLAYEQYFGPGTRLTVT.

The chain has TRBV5-4 and TRBJ1-2; 9 bases are shared with TRBD1. CDR1 and CDR2 (germline): SGHNT, YYREEE (reference sequence). The CDR3 is 13 residues long. The V gene end was trimmed by 3 bases and the J gene end by 6 bases; junction bases not matched to a gene: 3. The CDR3 region has the DNA TGTGCCAGCAGCTGGGACAGGGACGATGGCTACACCTTC. It yields the protein CASSWDRDDGYTF.

This chain connects TRBV5-5 to TRBJ1-4, with TRBD1 as a possible D gene (5 bases). Germline V lookup: CDR1 SGHKS, CDR2 YYEKEE (reference sequence). The CDR3 has 17 amino acids. Trimming took 4 bases from V and 7 from J, leaving 23 bases between them. CDR3 coding DNA: TGTGCCAGCAGCCTATCTTGGAACGTATTTGGGGCTGAAAAACTGTTTTTT. It translates to CASSLSWNVFGAEKLFF. Combining the CDR3 with reference TRBV5-5 and TRBJ1-4 gives the whole variable domain DAGVTQSPTHLIKTRGQQVTLRCSPISGHKSVSWYQQVLGQGPQFIFQYYEKEERGRGNFPDRFSARQFPNYSSELNVNALLLGDSALYLCASSLSWNVFGAEKLFFGSGTQLSVL.

The rearrangement uses TRBV6-5 and TRBJ2-7; maybe TRBD2 (6 bases). CDR1 is MNHEY, CDR2 SVGAGI, per germline. The CDR3 totals 15 residues. V lost 0 bases, J lost 1 base, and 10 bases lay in between. CDR3 amino acids: CASSYSGDFSYEQYF. The CDR3, as DNA: TGTGCCAGCAGTTACTCGGGGGACTTTTCCTACGAGCAGTACTTC.

The chain recombines TRBV7-6 with TRBJ1-1, with D tentatively TRBD1 (5 bases). The ends were cut back, 1 base at V and 5 bases at J, with 17 bases in the middle. This CDR3 is 16 amino acids long. From germline, CDR1 is SGHVS and CDR2 FNYEAQ. The CDR3 region has the DNA TGTGCCAGCAGCTTAGGACCGGGCCAGGGAAGGACTGAAGCTTTCTTT. It is translated as CASSLGPGQGRTEAFF.

The chain has TRBV18 and TRBJ1-1, with a weak D call TRBD1 (5 bases). V was trimmed by 8 bases and J by 0 bases, leaving 10 bases between them. The CDR3 is 13 amino acids. CDR1 is KGHSH and CDR2 is LQKENI in the germline V gene. CDR3 nucleotides: TGTGCCAGCACCCAGGGTATGAACACTGAAGCTTTCTTT. Its protein is CASTQGMNTEAFF.

This clone was seen once. The gene calls are TRBV28 and TRBJ1-3; D is perhaps TRBD1 (5 bases). Trimming pared 9 bases from V and 0 bases from J, leaving 12 bases between. The germline CDR1 and CDR2 sequences are MDHEN and SYDVKM. CDR3 length: 14 residues. The CDR3 loop reads CASHTGFSGNTIYF. In DNA form, the CDR3 reads TGTGCCAGTCATACAGGCTTCTCTGGAAACACCATATATTTT.

J is TRBJ2-4 and V is TRBV4-2, with 11 bases aligning to TRBD2. Looked up from germline, CDR1 is LGHNA and CDR2 is YNFKEQ. The CDR3 is 17 residues long. V shed 3 bases and J 8 bases; nucleotides not matched to a gene: 12. Here the CDR3 DNA reads TGTGCCAGCAGCCATTTAATGACTAGCGGGGAGTCTGACATTCAGTACTTC. Its protein is CASSHLMTSGESDIQYF.

This rearrangement joins TRBV7-8 to TRBJ2-7, with 8 bases fitting TRBD2. With 1 base clipped from V and 2 bases from J, the junction kept 7 bases outside the gene matches. From germline, CDR1 is SGHVS and CDR2 FQNEAQ. This CDR3 contains 16 residues. The DNA for the CDR3 is TGTGCCAGCAGCTTAGTATCTAGCGGGTTAGCCTACGAGCAGTACTTC. As protein: CASSLVSSGLAYEQYF.

This clone has just one count. V usage is TRBV6-1 and J usage is TRBJ1-2; a possible D gene is TRBD1 (6 bases). V lost 0 bases to trimming and J lost 0 bases, with 8 bases between them. Germline loops: CDR1 MNHNS, CDR2 SASEGT. The CDR3 covers 15 residues. The CDR3 bases are TGTGCCAGCAGTGAAGCCTCAGGGGCTAACTATGGCTACACCTTC. Its translation is CASSEASGANYGYTF.

CDR3 residues: CASSQVRGDSYEQYF. The CDR3 nucleotides read TGTGCCAGCAGCCAAGTCAGGGGGGACTCCTACGAGCAGTACTTC. J is TRBJ2-7 and V is TRBV21-1; the listed D gene, TRBD1, was not tested against the DNA. TRBV21-1 is flagged as a pseudogene. This CDR3 is 15 amino acids long.

This sequence joins TRBV27 and TRBJ1-1, with 7 bases matching TRBD1. The CDR3 is 15 amino acids. Trimming removed 5 bases from V and 0 bases from J; junction bases left unmatched: 6. In germline, CDR1 is MNHEY, CDR2 SMNVEV (reference sequence). The CDR3 is CASSPRQGMNTEAFF. CDR3 DNA sequence: TGTGCCAGCAGTCCACGACAGGGCATGAACACTGAAGCTTTCTTT.